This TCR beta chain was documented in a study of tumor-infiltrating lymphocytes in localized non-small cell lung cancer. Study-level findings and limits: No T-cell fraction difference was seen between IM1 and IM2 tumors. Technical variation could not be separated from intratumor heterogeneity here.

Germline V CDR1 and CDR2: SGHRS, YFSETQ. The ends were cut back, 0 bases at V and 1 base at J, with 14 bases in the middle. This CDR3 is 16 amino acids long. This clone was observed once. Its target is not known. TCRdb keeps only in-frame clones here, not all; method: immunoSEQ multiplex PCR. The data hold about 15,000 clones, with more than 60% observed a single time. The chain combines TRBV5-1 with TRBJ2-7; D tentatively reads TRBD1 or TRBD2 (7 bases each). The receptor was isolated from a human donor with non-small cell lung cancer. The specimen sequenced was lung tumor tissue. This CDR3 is CASSLGQGGASYEQYF. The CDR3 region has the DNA TGCGCCAGCAGCTTGGGCCAGGGGGGGGCTTCCTACGAGCAGTACTTC.